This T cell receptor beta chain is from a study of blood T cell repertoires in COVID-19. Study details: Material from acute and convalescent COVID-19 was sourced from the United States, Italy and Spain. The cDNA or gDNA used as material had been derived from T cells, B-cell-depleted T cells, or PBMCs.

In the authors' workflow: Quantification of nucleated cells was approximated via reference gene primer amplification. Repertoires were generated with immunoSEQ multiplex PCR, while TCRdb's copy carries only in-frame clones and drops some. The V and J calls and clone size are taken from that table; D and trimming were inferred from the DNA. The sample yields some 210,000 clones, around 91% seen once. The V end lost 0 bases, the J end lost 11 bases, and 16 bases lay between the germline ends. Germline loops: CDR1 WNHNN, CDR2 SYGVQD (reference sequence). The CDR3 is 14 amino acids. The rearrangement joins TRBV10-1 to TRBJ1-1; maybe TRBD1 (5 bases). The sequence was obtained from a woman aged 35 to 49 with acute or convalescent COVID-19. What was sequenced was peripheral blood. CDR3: CASSESRGGWEAFF. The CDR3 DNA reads TGCGCCAGCAGTGAGTCGAGGGGAGGGTGGGAGGCTTTCTTT.